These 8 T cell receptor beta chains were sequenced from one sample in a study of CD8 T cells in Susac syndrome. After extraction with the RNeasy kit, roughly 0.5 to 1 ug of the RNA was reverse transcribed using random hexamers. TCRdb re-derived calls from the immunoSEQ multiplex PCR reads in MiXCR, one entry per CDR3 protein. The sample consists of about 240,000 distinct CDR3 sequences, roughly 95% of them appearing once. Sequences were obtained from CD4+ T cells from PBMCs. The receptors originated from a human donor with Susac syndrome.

The CDR3 nucleotides are TGCAGCGTAGGGGAGACAGGATTTGGAAAACTGTTTTTT. This codes for CSVGETGFGKLFF. The chain combines TRBV29-1 with TRBJ1-4; D is perhaps TRBD1 (6 bases). With 6 bases removed from V and 10 bases from J, the gap between germline ends came to 18 bases. Germline V gives CDR1 SQVTM, CDR2 ANQGSEA. This CDR3 contains 13 residues.

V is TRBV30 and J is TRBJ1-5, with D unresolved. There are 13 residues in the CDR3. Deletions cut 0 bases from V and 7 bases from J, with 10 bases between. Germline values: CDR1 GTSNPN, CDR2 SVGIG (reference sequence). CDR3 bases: TGTGCCTGGAGTGTGCAGGCCGGGCAGCCCCAGCATTTT. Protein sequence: CAWSVQAGQPQHF.

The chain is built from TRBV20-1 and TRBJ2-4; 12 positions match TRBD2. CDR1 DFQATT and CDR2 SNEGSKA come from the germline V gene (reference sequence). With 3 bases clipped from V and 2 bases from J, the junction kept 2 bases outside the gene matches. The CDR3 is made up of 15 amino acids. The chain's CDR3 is CSARTSGSTKNIQYF. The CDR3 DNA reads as TGCAGTGCTAGGACTAGCGGGAGTACCAAAAACATTCAGTACTTC.

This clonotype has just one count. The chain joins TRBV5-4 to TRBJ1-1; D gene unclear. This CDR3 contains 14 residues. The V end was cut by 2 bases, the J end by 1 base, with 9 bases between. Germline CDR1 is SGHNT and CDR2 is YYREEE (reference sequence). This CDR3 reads CASSLSMQNTEAFF. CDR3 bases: TGTGCCAGCAGCTTATCAATGCAGAACACTGAAGCTTTCTTT. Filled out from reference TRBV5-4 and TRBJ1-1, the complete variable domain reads ETGVTQSPTHLIKTRGQQVTLRCSSQSGHNTVSWYQQALGQGPQFIFQYYREEENGRGNFPPRFSGLQFPNYSSELNVNALELDDSALYLCASSLSMQNTEAFFGQGTRLTVV.

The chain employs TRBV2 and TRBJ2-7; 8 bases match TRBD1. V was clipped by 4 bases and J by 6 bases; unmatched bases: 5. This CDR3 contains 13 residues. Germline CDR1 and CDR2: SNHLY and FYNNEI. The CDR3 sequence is CASSVGQGGEQYF. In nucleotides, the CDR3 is TGTGCCAGCAGTGTTGGACAGGGAGGCGAGCAGTACTTC. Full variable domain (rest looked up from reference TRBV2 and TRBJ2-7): EPEVTQTPSHQVTQMGQEVILRCVPISNHLYFYWYRQILGQKVEFLVSFYNNEISEKSEIFDDQFSVERPDGSNFTLKIRSTKLEDSAMYFCASSVGQGGEQYFGPGTRLTVT.

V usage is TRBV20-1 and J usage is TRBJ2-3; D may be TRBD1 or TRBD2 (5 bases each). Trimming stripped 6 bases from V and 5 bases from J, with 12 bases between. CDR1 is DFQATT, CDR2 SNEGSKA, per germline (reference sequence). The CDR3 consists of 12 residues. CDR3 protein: CSAPGAGDTQYF. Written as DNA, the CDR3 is TGCAGTGCCCCCGGGGCGGGAGATACGCAGTATTTT.

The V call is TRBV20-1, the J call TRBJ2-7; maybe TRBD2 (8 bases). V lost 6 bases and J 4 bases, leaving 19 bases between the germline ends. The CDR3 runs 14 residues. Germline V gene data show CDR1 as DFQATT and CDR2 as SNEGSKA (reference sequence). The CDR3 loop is CSAPRGSGSYEQYF. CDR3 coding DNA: TGCAGTGCGCCCAGGGGGAGCGGGAGTTACGAGCAGTACTTC.

This CDR3 is CSARGSRVREGSTSGEQFF. CDR3 DNA sequence: TGCAGTGCTAGAGGGTCAAGGGTACGGGAGGGCTCTACATCGGGTGAGCAGTTCTTC. This sequence joins TRBV20-1 and TRBJ2-1; 8 nucleotides align to TRBD2. The J segment lost 9 bases and the V segment lost 1 base, leaving 23 bases of the junction unmatched. Germline V gives CDR1 DFQATT, CDR2 SNEGSKA (reference sequence). The CDR3 runs 19 residues.